This T cell receptor beta chain was profiled in a study of CD8 T cells in ankylosing spondylitis. Study-wide findings and caveats: Significant enrichment of disease-linked clones was reported in matched ankylosing spondylitis synovial fluid.

The sample holds many counts of this clonotype. Its antigen is not identified. Via MiXCR, TCRdb re-called the 5' RACE reads, giving one row per CDR3 protein. The sample includes around 300,000 distinct CDR3 sequences, roughly 15% of them seen just once. With 0 bases clipped from V and 7 bases from J, the junction kept 1 base outside the gene matches. The CDR3 runs 14 residues. The TCR comes from a male donor with ankylosing spondylitis or in good health (not recorded which). The specimen sequenced was blood, either unsorted or a sorted T cell fraction (not recorded which). The chain combines TRBV12-3 or TRBV12-4 with TRBJ2-1; 9 nucleotides match TRBD2. CDR3 nucleotide sequence: TGTGCCAGCAGTTTAGCTAGCGGGAGTAATGAGCAGTTCTTC. Translated: CASSLASGSNEQFF.